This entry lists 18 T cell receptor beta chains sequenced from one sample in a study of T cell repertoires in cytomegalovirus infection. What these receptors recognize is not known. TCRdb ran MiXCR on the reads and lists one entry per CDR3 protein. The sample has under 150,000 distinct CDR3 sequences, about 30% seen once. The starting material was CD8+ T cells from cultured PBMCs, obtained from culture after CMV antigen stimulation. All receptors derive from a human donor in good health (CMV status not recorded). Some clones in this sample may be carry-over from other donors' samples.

The CDR3 bases are TGCGCCAGCAGCCAAGCTTCCGGAAACAGGTTTCGGTATGGCTACACCTTC. It is translated as CASSQASGNRFRYGYTF. The chain employs TRBV4-1 and TRBJ1-2; tentative D call: TRBD1 (5 bases). CDR1 and CDR2 from the germline V gene are MGHRA and YSYEKL. The length of the CDR3 is 17 residues. V was cut by 1 base and J by 5 bases, with 20 bases left in between.

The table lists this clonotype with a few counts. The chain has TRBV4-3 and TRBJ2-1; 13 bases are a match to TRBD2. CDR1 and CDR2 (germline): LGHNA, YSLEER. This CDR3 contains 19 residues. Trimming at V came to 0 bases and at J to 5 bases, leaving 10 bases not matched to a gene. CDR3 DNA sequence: TGCGCCAGCAGCCAAGATATCACTAGCGGGGGGGGTCTTGACAATGAGCAGTTCTTC. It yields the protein CASSQDITSGGGLDNEQFF.

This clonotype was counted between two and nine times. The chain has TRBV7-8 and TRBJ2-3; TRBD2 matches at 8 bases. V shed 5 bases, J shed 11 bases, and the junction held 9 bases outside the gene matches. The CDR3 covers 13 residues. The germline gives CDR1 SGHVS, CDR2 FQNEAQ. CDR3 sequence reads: CASSPGGGDGQYF. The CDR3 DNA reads TGTGCCAGCAGCCCGGGGGGGGGTGACGGGCAGTATTTT.

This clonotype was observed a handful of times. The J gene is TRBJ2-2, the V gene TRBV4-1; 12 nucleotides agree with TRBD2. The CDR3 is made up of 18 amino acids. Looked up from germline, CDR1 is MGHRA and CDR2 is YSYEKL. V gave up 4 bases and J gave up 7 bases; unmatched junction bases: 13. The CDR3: CASSPRGLAGREIGELFF. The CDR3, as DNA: TGCGCCAGCAGCCCAAGGGGACTAGCGGGCCGGGAGATCGGGGAGCTGTTTTTT.

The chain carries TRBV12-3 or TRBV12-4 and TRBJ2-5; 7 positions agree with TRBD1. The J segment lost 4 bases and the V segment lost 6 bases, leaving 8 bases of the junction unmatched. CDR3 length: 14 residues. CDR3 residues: CASRPGTARETQYF. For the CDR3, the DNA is TGTGCCAGCAGACCCGGGACAGCCCGAGAGACCCAGTACTTC.

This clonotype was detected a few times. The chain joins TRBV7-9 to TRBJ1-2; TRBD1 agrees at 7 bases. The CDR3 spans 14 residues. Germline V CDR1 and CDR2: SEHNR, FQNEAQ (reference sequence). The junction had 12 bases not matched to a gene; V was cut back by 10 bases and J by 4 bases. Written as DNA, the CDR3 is TGTGCCACTCTCCGGGACAGCTCGCTCTATGGCTACACCTTC. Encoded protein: CATLRDSSLYGYTF.

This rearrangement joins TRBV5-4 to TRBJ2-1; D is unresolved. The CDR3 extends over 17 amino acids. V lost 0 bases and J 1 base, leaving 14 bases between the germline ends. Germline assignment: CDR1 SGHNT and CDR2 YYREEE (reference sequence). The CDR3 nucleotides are TGTGCCAGCAGCTTGGCCCTAACGTTCGGTTCCTACAATGAGCAGTTCTTC. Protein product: CASSLALTFGSYNEQFF.

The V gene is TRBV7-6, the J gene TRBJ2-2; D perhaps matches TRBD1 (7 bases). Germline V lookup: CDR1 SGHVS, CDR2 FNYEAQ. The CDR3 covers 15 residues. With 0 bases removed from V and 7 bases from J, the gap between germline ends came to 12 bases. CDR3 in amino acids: CASSLAAGGNGELFF. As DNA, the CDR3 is TGTGCCAGCAGCTTAGCGGCAGGGGGGAACGGGGAGCTGTTTTTT. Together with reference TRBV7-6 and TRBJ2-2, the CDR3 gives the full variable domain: GAGVSQSPRYKVTKRGQDVALRCDPISGHVSLYWYRQALGQGPEFLTYFNYEAQQDKSGLPNDRFSAERPEGSISTLTIQRTEQRDSAMYRCASSLAAGGNGELFFGEGSRLTVL.

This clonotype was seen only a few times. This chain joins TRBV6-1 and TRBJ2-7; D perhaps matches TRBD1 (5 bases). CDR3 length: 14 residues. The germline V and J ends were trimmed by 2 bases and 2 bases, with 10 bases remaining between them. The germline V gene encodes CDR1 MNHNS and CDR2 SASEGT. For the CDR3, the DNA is TGTGCCAGCAGTGAACAGGGCGGCACCTACGAGCAGTACTTC. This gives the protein CASSEQGGTYEQYF.

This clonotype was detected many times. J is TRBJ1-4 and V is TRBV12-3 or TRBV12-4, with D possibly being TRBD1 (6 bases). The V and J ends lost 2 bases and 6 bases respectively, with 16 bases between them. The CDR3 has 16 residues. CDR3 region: CASSLHLQGGDEKLFF. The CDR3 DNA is TGTGCCAGCAGTTTACACCTACAGGGAGGGGATGAAAAACTGTTTTTT.

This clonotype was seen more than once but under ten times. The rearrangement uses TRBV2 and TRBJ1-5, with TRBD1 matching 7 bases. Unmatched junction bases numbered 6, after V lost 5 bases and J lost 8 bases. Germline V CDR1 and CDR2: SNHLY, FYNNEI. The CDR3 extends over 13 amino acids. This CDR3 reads CASSRNRGEPQHF. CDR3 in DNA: TGTGCCAGCAGTAGGAACAGGGGTGAGCCCCAGCATTTT.

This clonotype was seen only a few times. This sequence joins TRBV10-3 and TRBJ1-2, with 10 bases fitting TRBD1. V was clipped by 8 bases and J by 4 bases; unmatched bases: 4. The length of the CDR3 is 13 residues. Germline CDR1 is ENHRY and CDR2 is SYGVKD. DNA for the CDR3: TGTGCCATCGGACAGGGGGTCTTCTATGGCTACACCTTC. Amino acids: CAIGQGVFYGYTF.

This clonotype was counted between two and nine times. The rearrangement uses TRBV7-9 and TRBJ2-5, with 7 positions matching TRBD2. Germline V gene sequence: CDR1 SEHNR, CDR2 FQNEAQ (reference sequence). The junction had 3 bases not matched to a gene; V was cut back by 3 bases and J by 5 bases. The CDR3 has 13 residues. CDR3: CASSLDGGETQYF. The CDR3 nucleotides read TGTGCCAGCAGCTTGGACGGGGGGGAGACCCAGTACTTC.

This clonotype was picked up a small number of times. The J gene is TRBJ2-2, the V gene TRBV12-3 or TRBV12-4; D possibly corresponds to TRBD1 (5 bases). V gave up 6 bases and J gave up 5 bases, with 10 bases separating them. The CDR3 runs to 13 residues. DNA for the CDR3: TGTGCCAGCAGACAGGCGTGGACCGGGGAGCTGTTTTTT. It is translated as CASRQAWTGELFF.

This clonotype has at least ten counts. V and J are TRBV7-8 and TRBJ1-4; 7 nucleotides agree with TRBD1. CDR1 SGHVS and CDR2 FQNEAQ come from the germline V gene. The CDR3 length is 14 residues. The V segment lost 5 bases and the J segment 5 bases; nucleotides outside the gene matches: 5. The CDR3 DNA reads TGTGCCAGCAGCCGGGGGACAGTAAATGAAAAACTGTTTTTT. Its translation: CASSRGTVNEKLFF.

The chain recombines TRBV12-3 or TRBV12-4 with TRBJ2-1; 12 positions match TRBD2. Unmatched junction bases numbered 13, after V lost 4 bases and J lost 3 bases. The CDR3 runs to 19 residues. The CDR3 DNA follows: TGTGCCAGCAGTTCGACTAGCGGGGGCCCTACGATTCTCTACAATGAGCAGTTCTTC. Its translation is CASSSTSGGPTILYNEQFF.

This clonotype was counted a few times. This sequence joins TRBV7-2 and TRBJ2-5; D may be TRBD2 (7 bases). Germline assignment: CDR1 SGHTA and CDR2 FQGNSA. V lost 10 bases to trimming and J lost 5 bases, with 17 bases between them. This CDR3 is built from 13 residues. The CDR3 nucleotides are TGTGCCACACGTCGGGGGGCGGGGGAGACCCAGTACTTC. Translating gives CATRRGAGETQYF.

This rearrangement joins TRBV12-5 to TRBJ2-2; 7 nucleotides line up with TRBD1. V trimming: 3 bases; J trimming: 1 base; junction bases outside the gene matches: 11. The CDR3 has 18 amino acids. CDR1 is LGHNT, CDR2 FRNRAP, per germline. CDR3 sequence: CASGFDLRDRVNTGELFF. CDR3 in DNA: TGTGCTAGTGGTTTTGACCTTCGGGACAGAGTGAACACCGGGGAGCTGTTTTTT.